Listed below are T cell receptor beta chains from one sample, sequenced in a study of blood T cell repertoires in COVID-19. Generated by immunoSEQ multiplex PCR, the TCRdb table keeps only in-frame clones and is missing some. The sample holds about 130,000 clones; roughly 88% are singletons and the top ten take about 5.4%. The sequencing sample was made of peripheral blood. Receptors originate from a human donor in a cohort sampled during active COVID-19. Each CDR3 is given with its conserved first and last residue. D genes are given only for firm matches. Clone size, where shown, is once, few, many, or a class for clones that have expanded.

clone_size d_call j_call v_call cdr3_nt cdr3_aa
NA NA TRBJ1-6 TRBV30 TGTGCCTGGAGTGAATACAGGGACTCACCCCTCCACTTT CAWSEYRDSPLHF
NA NA TRBJ2-6 TRBV28 TGTGCCAGCAGGCGAGCTGGGGCCAACGTCCTGACTTTC CASRRAGANVLTF
NA TRBD1 TRBJ1-2 TRBV5-5 TGTGCCAGCAGCTTCAAGGGGGCGGATGGCTACACCTTC CASSFKGADGYTF
NA TRBD1 TRBJ2-7 TRBV25-1 TGTGCCAGTTGGGACAGCCCCTACGAGCAGTACTTC CASWDSPYEQYF
NA NA TRBJ2-2 TRBV9 TGTGCCAGCAGCGTAGAAAGACGGGACTCCCCGAACACCGGGGAGCTGTTTTTT CASSVERRDSPNTGELFF
NA TRBD1 TRBJ1-1 TRBV6-6 TGTGCCAGCAGGGGGGACAGGGGGCAAGGGAACACTGAAGCTTTCTTT CASRGDRGQGNTEAFF
NA NA TRBJ2-3 TRBV14 TGTGCCAGTTCATTCCGGAGCACAGATACGCAGTATTTT CASSFRSTDTQYF
NA TRBD1 TRBJ1-1 TRBV19 TGTGCCAGCACTTATAACAGGGGTCCGAACACTGAAGCTTTCTTT CASTYNRGPNTEAFF
NA TRBD2 TRBJ2-7 TRBV4-3 TGCGCCAGCAGCCAAGAACTAGCGGGAAAATACGAGCAGTACTTC CASSQELAGKYEQYF
NA NA TRBJ1-5 TRBV12-5 TGTGCTAGTGGTTTGGTATTGGGATCGGGGTTTCAGCCCCAGCATTTT CASGLVLGSGFQPQHF
NA TRBD2 TRBJ2-1 TRBV5-1 TGCGCCAGCAGCCGGGGGGGCGGCAGCTCCTACAATGAGCAGTTCTTC CASSRGGGSSYNEQFF
NA NA TRBJ2-3 TRBV6-2/TRBV6-3 TGTGCCAGCAGTGTACCTGCTGGAGGCCACACAGATACGCAGTATTTT CASSVPAGGHTDTQYF
NA NA TRBJ2-1 TRBV27 TGTGCCAGCAGTTACCGGGATTCCCCCCCCAATGAGCAGTTCTTC CASSYRDSPPNEQFF
NA TRBD2 TRBJ2-2 TRBV10-2 TGCGCCAGCAGTGAGAGGACCGGGGGGACTAGCGGGACCGGGGAGCTGTTTTTT CASSERTGGTSGTGELFF
NA NA TRBJ1-2 TRBV9 TGTGCCAGCAGCGTCGACTCCGGTGGCTACACCTTC CASSVDSGGYTF
NA NA TRBJ2-1 TRBV7-8 TGTGCCAGCAGCTTAGCCGAGGGGGAGTTCTTC CASSLAEGEFF
few NA TRBJ2-2 TRBV7-9 TGTGCCAGCAGCTACGGCGGCGGGACGAACACCGGGGAGCTGTTTTTT CASSYGGGTNTGELFF
NA TRBD1 TRBJ2-2 TRBV5-1 TGCGCCAGCAGCTCGGACGGGACAGGGGTAATGGACGGGGAGCTGTTTTTT CASSSDGTGVMDGELFF
NA NA TRBJ2-1 TRBV7-2 TGTGCCAGCAGCTCTCCTCCGGGACTGGGGTACAATGAGCAGTTCTTC CASSSPPGLGYNEQFF
few NA TRBJ1-2 TRBV28 TGTGCCAGCAGTCCCTCGCAGGGAACAAGGGGCTATGGCTACACCTTC CASSPSQGTRGYGYTF
NA TRBD1 TRBJ2-4 TRBV30 TGTGCCTGGAGTTCGCTGGACAGGGGGAAAAACATTCAGTACTTC CAWSSLDRGKNIQYF
NA TRBD1 TRBJ1-2 TRBV29-1 TGCAGCGTTGGGACAGGGAGTAACTATGGCTACACCTTC CSVGTGSNYGYTF
NA TRBD1 TRBJ2-5 TRBV9 TGTGCCAGCAGCGCGGGACAGGGTTATGAGACCCAGTACTTC CASSAGQGYETQYF
NA NA TRBJ2-1 TRBV14 TGTGCCAGCAGAAGCCATGGCGGAGGGGAGAACAATGAGCAGTTCTTC CASRSHGGGENNEQFF
NA NA TRBJ2-2 TRBV5-1 TGCGCCAGCAGTGGGCCCGGGGAGCTGTTTTTT CASSGPGELFF
NA NA TRBJ1-5 TRBV19 TGTGCCAGTAGCCTCGGGGGTCCTCAGCCCCAGCATTTT CASSLGGPQPQHF
NA NA TRBJ1-6 TRBV9 TGTGCCAGCAGCGTAGGGGGGGGAAGTAATTCACCCCTCCACTTT CASSVGGGSNSPLHF
NA TRBD1 TRBJ2-6 TRBV6-6 TGTGCCAGCAGCCGACAGGGGGCAACTGGGGCCAACGTCCTGACTTTC CASSRQGATGANVLTF
NA NA TRBJ2-7 TRBV9 TGTGCCAGCAGCGTAGCGGGAGACAGCAGGGCGGTATACGAGCAGTACTTC CASSVAGDSRAVYEQYF
NA TRBD2 TRBJ2-7 TRBV11-3 TGTGCCAGCAGCCACCGCTCTTCTAGCGGGAGATCCCACGAGCAGTACTTC CASSHRSSSGRSHEQYF
NA TRBD1 TRBJ2-7 TRBV30 TGTGCCTTCTTGACAGGGCCCTACGAGCAGTACTTC CAFLTGPYEQYF
NA TRBD1 TRBJ1-5 TRBV18 TGTGCCAGCTCGGCCAACTTACCGGGACAGGGGGTCATGGGGGGCAATCAGCCCCAGCATTTT CASSANLPGQGVMGGNQPQHF
once TRBD2 TRBJ2-7 TRBV6-5 TGTGCCAGCAGCCAAAGCGGCGGGAGCCATCTCGGCAAGTACTTC CASSQSGGSHLGKYF
few NA TRBJ2-7 TRBV2 TGTGCCAGCAGAGCACAGGGTTCTTCCTACGAGCAGTACTTC CASRAQGSSYEQYF
NA NA TRBJ1-2 TRBV7-2 TGTGCCAGCAGGGCAGAGGGTACCAACTATGGCTACACCTTC CASRAEGTNYGYTF
once NA TRBJ1-3 TRBV30 TGTGCCTGGAACCAGGTCTCTGGAAACACCATATATTTT CAWNQVSGNTIYF
NA NA TRBJ2-7 TRBV4-1 TGCGCCAGCAGTCCACTGGCGGGAAGACTTAAGCCCTACGAGCAGTACTTC CASSPLAGRLKPYEQYF
NA NA TRBJ1-2 TRBV10-3 TGTGCCATCAGTGACGCCAGGGGCTATGGCTACACCTTC CAISDARGYGYTF
NA NA TRBJ1-1 TRBV5-4 TGTGCCAGCAGCTTTAGTCGGGAAGCCGGAAACCCTGAAGCTTTCTTT CASSFSREAGNPEAFF
NA TRBD1 TRBJ2-7 TRBV28 TGTGCCAGCAGACCGGACAGGGTTCGCTCCGAGCAGTACTTC CASRPDRVRSEQYF
NA TRBD2 TRBJ2-1 TRBV27 TGTGCCAGCAGTATAGTAAGCGGGAGTTCCATTAATGAGCAGTTCTTC CASSIVSGSSINEQFF
NA TRBD1 TRBJ2-7 TRBV5-4 TGTGCCAGCAGCCCGACCCGGGACAGGGCCTACGAGCAGTACTTC CASSPTRDRAYEQYF
NA TRBD2 TRBJ2-1 TRBV7-7 TGTGCCAGCAGCTTAGGTCTGGGGACTAGCGGAGGCACCTACAATGAGCAGTTCTTC CASSLGLGTSGGTYNEQFF
few TRBD2 TRBJ2-7 TRBV5-5 TGTGCCAGCAGCTTGGACGGGACTACCACCTACGAGCAGTACTTC CASSLDGTTTYEQYF
NA TRBD1 TRBJ1-2 TRBV18 TGTGCCAGCTCAGAGGACAGGGACTATGGCTACACCTTC CASSEDRDYGYTF
NA TRBD1 TRBJ2-6 TRBV19 TGTGCCAGTAGTATAGCAGCAGGGGGTTCAGGGGCCAACGTCCTGACTTTC CASSIAAGGSGANVLTF
once NA TRBJ2-5 TRBV7-9 TGTGCCAGCAGCATGACAGATGGAGAGACCCAGTACTTC CASSMTDGETQYF
NA TRBD2 TRBJ2-3 TRBV10-1 TGCGCCAGCAGTGAGGGGACTAGGAGGCCGCAGTATTTT CASSEGTRRPQYF
NA NA TRBJ2-6 TRBV7-2 TGTGCCAGCAGACCAGGGGTTACTGGGGCCAACGTCCTGACTTTC CASRPGVTGANVLTF
NA TRBD1 TRBJ1-5 TRBV19 TGTGCCAGTAGTATAGTTTCAGGGGGCCAGCCCCAGCATTTT CASSIVSGGQPQHF
NA TRBD1 TRBJ1-1 TRBV9 TGTGCCAGCAGCGCACACGTGACAGGGGTCATTGAAGCTTTCTTT CASSAHVTGVIEAFF
NA NA TRBJ1-4 TRBV4-1 TGCGCCAGCAGCCCCCTAGCGGAATTTGGTAATGAAAAACTGTTTTTT CASSPLAEFGNEKLFF
few TRBD1 TRBJ1-1 TRBV9 TGTGCCAGCAGCACAGGGGACAGGGGGAACACTGAAGCTTTCTTT CASSTGDRGNTEAFF
NA TRBD1 TRBJ1-1 TRBV25-1 TGTGCCATTGGGGGGACAGGGGGAACTGAAGCTTTCTTT CAIGGTGGTEAFF
NA TRBD2 TRBJ2-2 TRBV6-5 TGTGCCAGCAGTTCCCCCACTACTAGCGGGAAGGGGGAGCTGTTTTTT CASSSPTTSGKGELFF
NA TRBD1 TRBJ1-2 TRBV6-1 TGTGCCAGCAGTGAACGTTCCCAGGGGGCGGCTGGCTACACCTTC CASSERSQGAAGYTF
NA TRBD2 TRBJ2-3 TRBV18 TGTGCCAGCCTCCTAGCGGGGCCCACAGATACGCAGTATTTT CASLLAGPTDTQYF